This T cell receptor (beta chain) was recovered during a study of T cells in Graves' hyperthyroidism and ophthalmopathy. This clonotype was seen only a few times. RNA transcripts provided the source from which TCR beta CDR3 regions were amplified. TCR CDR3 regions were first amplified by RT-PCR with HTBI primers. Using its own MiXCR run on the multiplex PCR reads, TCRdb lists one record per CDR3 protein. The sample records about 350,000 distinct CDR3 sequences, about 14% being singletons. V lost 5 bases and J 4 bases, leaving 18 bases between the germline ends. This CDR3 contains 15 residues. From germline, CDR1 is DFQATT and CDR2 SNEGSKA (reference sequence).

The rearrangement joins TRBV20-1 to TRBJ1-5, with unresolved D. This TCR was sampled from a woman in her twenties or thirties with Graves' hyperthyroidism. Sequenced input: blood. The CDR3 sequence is CSAFEPGAANQPQHF. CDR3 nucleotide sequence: TGCAGTGCTTTCGAGCCGGGTGCCGCAAATCAGCCCCAGCATTTT.